This T cell receptor beta chain was recorded in a study of cytomegalovirus exposure and HLA in healthy donors. Study-level background: Later analysis reported that the approximately 120 validation repertoires shared the platform of the roughly 700 first-cohort repertoires.

Repertoires were generated with immunoSEQ multiplex PCR, while TCRdb's copy carries only in-frame clones and drops some. The table shows around 140,000 clones, with about 87% occurring only once. Notes on this clone: Its antigen remains unknown.

Broader study findings: Some public TCRs appeared in many individuals, while most sequences were rare. In vitro data verified three CMV-associated chains as specific for CMV antigens.

CDR3 length: 15 residues. V dropped 2 bases and J dropped 1 base, with 7 bases sitting between them. Germline values: CDR1 SGHRS, CDR2 YFSETQ. This chain uses TRBV5-1 with TRBJ2-6; D is unresolved. Sequenced: PBMCs. The clonotype originates from a man younger than 35 in good health and CMV-seropositive. CDR3 sequence reads: CASSFKASGANVLTF. The DNA of the CDR3 is TGCGCCAGCAGCTTCAAAGCATCTGGGGCCAACGTCCTGACTTTC.